The next 22 T cell receptor beta chains were all read from a single sample in a study of cytomegalovirus exposure and HLA in healthy donors. 60 Vbeta and 13 Jbeta primers were used in PCR. The table came from immunoSEQ multiplex PCR; TCRdb's copy has only in-frame clones and leaves some out. This sample yields over 150,000 clones, of which roughly 80% are seen a single time; about 11% belongs to the top ten. Sequencing used PBMCs. These TCRs come from a man aged 45 to 65 in good health and CMV-seropositive.

The J gene is TRBJ2-1, the V gene TRBV7-9, with D possibly TRBD1 on 6 matching bases. Germline CDR1 is SEHNR and CDR2 is FQNEAQ (reference sequence). With 4 bases removed from V and 4 bases from J, the gap between germline ends came to 20 bases. The CDR3 runs 17 residues. The CDR3 coding sequence is TGTGCCAGCAGCTCATCCCCCGGGACACACTTGTACAATGAGCAGTTCTTC. It encodes CASSSSPGTHLYNEQFF.

The chain has TRBV27 and TRBJ2-2; no firm D call. This CDR3 is built from 15 residues. V lost 7 bases, J lost 4 bases, and 16 bases lay in between. CDR1 is MNHEY, CDR2 SMNVEV, per germline (reference sequence). CDR3 DNA sequence: TGTGCCAGCACCCTGACTCCGTCGGGCACCGGGGAGCTGTTTTTT. It translates to CASTLTPSGTGELFF.

The chain has TRBV6-6 and TRBJ2-1; 10 bases match TRBD2. Per the germline V gene, CDR1 is MNHNY and CDR2 is SVGAGI (reference sequence). The CDR3 has 16 residues. The V and J ends lost 0 bases and 9 bases, in that order; junction bases with no gene match: 8. The CDR3 DNA sequence: TGTGCCAGCAGTTACTCGGAGAGCGGGGGGGCATTTGAGCAGTTCTTC. It specifies CASSYSESGGAFEQFF.

This clone showed up just a few times. The chain uses TRBV9 and TRBJ1-3; D remains ambiguous. Germline values: CDR1 SGDLS, CDR2 YYNGEE. V dropped 0 bases and J dropped 0 bases, with 4 bases sitting between them. This CDR3 has 14 amino acids. CDR3 in DNA: TGTGCCAGCAGCGTAGCTTACTCTGGAAACACCATATATTTT. Its protein product is CASSVAYSGNTIYF. The full variable domain, completed using reference TRBV9 and TRBJ1-3, is DSGVTQTPKHLITATGQRVTLRCSPRSGDLSVYWYQQSLDQGLQFLIQYYNGEERAKGNILERFSAQQFPDLHSELNLSSLELGDSALYFCASSVAYSGNTIYFGEGSWLTVV.

The chain uses TRBV11-2 and TRBJ2-5; the match to TRBD2 covers 8 bases. The DNA end favors TRBJ2-7, so the J call may be wrong. Germline V gene sequence: CDR1 SGHAT, CDR2 FQNNGV. This CDR3 has 15 amino acids. The DNA of the CDR3 is TGTGCCAGCAGCTCAAAGGGACTAGACTCCTACGAGCAGTACTTC. It specifies CASSSKGLDSYEQYF.

The rearrangement uses TRBV6-1 and TRBJ1-2, with TRBD1 matching over 8 bases. The length of the CDR3 is 15 residues. The V segment lost 0 bases and the J segment 3 bases; nucleotides outside the gene matches: 3. Germline CDR1 reads MNHNS; CDR2 reads SASEGT. The CDR3 coding sequence is TGTGCCAGCAGTGAAGCGCTGGGACAGGACTATGGCTACACCTTC. Translated: CASSEALGQDYGYTF.

The chain joins TRBV7-9 to TRBJ2-5, with TRBD2 matching over 8 bases. Germline trimming cut 1 base from V and 2 bases from J; bases unmatched to any gene: 9. The CDR3 spans 17 residues. The germline V gene has CDR1 SEHNR and CDR2 FQNEAQ (reference sequence). This CDR3 is CASSLEGLASGQETQYF. The CDR3 DNA is TGTGCCAGCAGCTTAGAGGGGTTGGCTAGCGGGCAAGAGACCCAGTACTTC.

V usage is TRBV18 and J usage is TRBJ2-5, with D maybe TRBD1 (7 bases). CDR1 and CDR2 (germline): KGHSH, LQKENI. This CDR3 has 14 amino acids. V was trimmed by 3 bases and J by 3 bases, leaving 11 bases between them. The CDR3 DNA reads as TGTGCCAGCTCACCTCGCGGGACAGAAGAGACCCAGTACTTC. Amino acid sequence: CASSPRGTEETQYF.

The genes are TRBV28 and TRBJ2-3, with 8 bases aligning to TRBD2. CDR1 and CDR2 from the germline V gene are MDHEN and SYDVKM. The CDR3 totals 12 residues. V shed 5 bases, J shed 10 bases, and the junction held 5 bases outside the gene matches. The CDR3 bases are TGTGCCAGCAGTCCGGGACTAGGTCCGCAGTATTTT. This translates into CASSPGLGPQYF.

The V and J genes are TRBV20-1 and TRBJ2-7; no firm D call. With 5 bases removed from V and 0 bases from J, the gap between germline ends came to 5 bases. The CDR3 spans 11 residues. Germline-derived CDR1 and CDR2 are DFQATT and SNEGSKA (reference sequence). CDR3 loop: CSALSSYEQYF. The CDR3 nucleotides are TGCAGTGCTCTCAGCTCCTACGAGCAGTACTTC.

The chain links TRBV25-1 to TRBJ1-2; maybe TRBD1 (5 bases). Germline CDR1 reads MGHDK; CDR2 reads SYGVNS. CDR3 size: 13 residues. V was pared by 1 base and J by 8 bases, with 11 bases between. The CDR3 nucleotides are TGTGCCAGCAGTGAATGGGGCACACGCGGCTACACCTTC. Amino acid sequence: CASSEWGTRGYTF.

The rearrangement joins TRBV4-2 to TRBJ1-1; 7 bases align to TRBD1. The CDR3 is made up of 17 amino acids. Unmatched junction bases numbered 14, after V lost 3 bases and J lost 4 bases. Germline V lookup: CDR1 LGHNA, CDR2 YNFKEQ. The CDR3: CASSQKTTGPSGTEAFF. Written as DNA, the CDR3 is TGTGCCAGCAGCCAGAAAACGACAGGGCCGAGTGGCACTGAAGCTTTCTTT.

J is TRBJ2-3 and V is TRBV5-1; D uncertain. This CDR3 is built from 14 residues. V lost 2 bases to trimming and J lost 6 bases, with 13 bases between them. Per germline, CDR1 SGHRS and CDR2 YFSETQ. Here the CDR3 DNA reads TGCGCCAGCAGCTTCGCGCAGGTCTGGGATACGCAGTATTTT. This translates into CASSFAQVWDTQYF.

The chain couples TRBV19 to TRBJ1-5; 7 nucleotides match TRBD1. CDR3 length equals 14 residues. V trimming: 6 bases; J trimming: 4 bases; junction bases outside the gene matches: 6. CDR1 and CDR2 from the germline V gene are LNHDA and SQIVND (reference sequence). The CDR3 coding sequence is TGTGCCAGTAGACCTTGGGACAGAAATCAGCCCCAGCATTTT. Amino acids: CASRPWDRNQPQHF.

This clone was seen just once. The chain recombines TRBV29-1 with TRBJ1-4; TRBD1 aligns across 7 bases. V lost 4 bases, J lost 5 bases, and 4 bases stayed unmatched. CDR3 length: 13 amino acids. CDR1 and CDR2 from the germline V gene are SQVTM and ANQGSEA. CDR3 DNA: TGCAGCGTTGCACCGGGACAGAATGAAAAACTGTTTTTT. Residues: CSVAPGQNEKLFF.

CDR3 nucleotide sequence: TGTGCCAGCAGCTACCGGGGTGGCACTGAAGCTTTCTTT. Protein product: CASSYRGGTEAFF. The chain couples TRBV7-9 to TRBJ1-1; D gene uncertain. CDR1 and CDR2 (germline): SEHNR, FQNEAQ (reference sequence). V was shortened by 4 bases and J by 4 bases, with 10 bases between the two germline ends. CDR3 length: 13 amino acids.

The CDR3 sequence is CASSPMGGGVYEQYF. The CDR3 DNA reads TGTGCCAGCAGCCCTATGGGGGGAGGTGTTTACGAGCAGTACTTC. This chain uses TRBV9 with TRBJ2-7; a weak D match, TRBD2 (6 bases). In germline, CDR1 is SGDLS, CDR2 YYNGEE. Trimming left V 4 bases short and J 4 bases short, with 18 bases between. The CDR3 has 15 amino acids. Together with reference TRBV9 and TRBJ2-7, the CDR3 gives the full variable domain: DSGVTQTPKHLITATGQRVTLRCSPRSGDLSVYWYQQSLDQGLQFLIQYYNGEERAKGNILERFSAQQFPDLHSELNLSSLELGDSALYFCASSPMGGGVYEQYFGPGTRLTVT.

The chain links TRBV4-1 to TRBJ1-4; D is possibly TRBD1 (6 bases). This CDR3 region has 16 residues. The V end was cut by 4 bases, the J end by 3 bases, with 15 bases between. Looked up from germline, CDR1 is MGHRA and CDR2 is YSYEKL. The CDR3 region is CASSPRVGQANEKLFF. CDR3 sequence (DNA): TGCGCCAGCAGCCCAAGGGTGGGACAAGCTAATGAAAAACTGTTTTTT.

This chain connects TRBV5-4 to TRBJ2-5; D unresolved. This CDR3 is 14 amino acids long. Germline assignment: CDR1 SGHNT and CDR2 YYREEE (reference sequence). Trimming left V 3 bases short and J 2 bases short, with 11 bases between. The chain's CDR3 is CASSSPDWQETQYF. The CDR3 bases are TGTGCCAGCAGCTCGCCCGACTGGCAAGAGACCCAGTACTTC. The full variable domain, in which reference TRBV5-4 and TRBJ2-5 provide the parts outside the CDR3, is ETGVTQSPTHLIKTRGQQVTLRCSSQSGHNTVSWYQQALGQGPQFIFQYYREEENGRGNFPPRFSGLQFPNYSSELNVNALELDDSALYLCASSSPDWQETQYFGPGTRLLVL.

This clone was detected only a few times. The rearrangement links TRBV5-6 to TRBJ1-1; no firm D call. The CDR3 contains 15 residues. V lost 1 base, J lost 5 bases, and 15 bases lay in between. Looked up from germline, CDR1 is SGHDT and CDR2 is YYEEEE. The CDR3 nucleotides read TGTGCCAGCAGCTTGCGCGCAGCGGCGGGTACTGAAGCTTTCTTT. Translated: CASSLRAAAGTEAFF. The variable domain in full, with the rest retrieved from reference TRBV5-6 and TRBJ1-1, is DAGVTQSPTHLIKTRGQQVTLRCSPKSGHDTVSWYQQALGQGPQFIFQYYEEEERQRGNFPDRFSGHQFPNYSSELNVNALLLGDSALYLCASSLRAAAGTEAFFGQGTRLTVV.

This rearrangement joins TRBV19 to TRBJ1-2, with D hard to call. CDR3 size: 14 residues. Germline-derived CDR1 and CDR2 are LNHDA and SQIVND (reference sequence). V lost 1 base to trimming and J lost 2 bases, with 8 bases between them. CDR3 protein: CASSIGTENYGYTF. In DNA, the CDR3 is TGTGCCAGTAGTATAGGGACTGAGAACTATGGCTACACCTTC.

The chain employs TRBV2 and TRBJ2-2, with TRBD2 identical over 9 bases. The ends lost 6 bases at V and 6 bases at J; junction bases unmatched: 8. The CDR3 contains 15 residues. Germline CDR1 and CDR2: SNHLY and FYNNEI. The CDR3 here is CASRGGGALAGELFF. The CDR3 DNA follows: TGTGCCAGCAGGGGCGGGGGGGCCCTCGCCGGGGAGCTGTTTTTT. Full variable domain (outside the CDR3, taken from reference TRBV2 and TRBJ2-2): EPEVTQTPSHQVTQMGQEVILRCVPISNHLYFYWYRQILGQKVEFLVSFYNNEISEKSEIFDDQFSVERPDGSNFTLKIRSTKLEDSAMYFCASRGGGALAGELFFGEGSRLTVL.